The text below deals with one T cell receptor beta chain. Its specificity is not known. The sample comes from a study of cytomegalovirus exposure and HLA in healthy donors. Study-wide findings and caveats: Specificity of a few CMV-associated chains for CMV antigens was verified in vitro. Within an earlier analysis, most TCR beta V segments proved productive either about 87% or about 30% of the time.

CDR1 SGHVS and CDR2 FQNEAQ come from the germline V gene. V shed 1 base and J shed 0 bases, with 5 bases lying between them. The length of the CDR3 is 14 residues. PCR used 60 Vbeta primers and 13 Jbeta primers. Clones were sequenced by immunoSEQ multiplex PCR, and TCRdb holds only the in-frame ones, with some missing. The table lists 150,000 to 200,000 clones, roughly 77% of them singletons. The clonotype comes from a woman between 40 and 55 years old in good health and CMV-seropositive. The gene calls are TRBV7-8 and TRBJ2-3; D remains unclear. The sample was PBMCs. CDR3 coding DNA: TGTGCCAGCAGCTTAGGGGCTAGCACAGATACGCAGTATTTT. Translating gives CASSLGASTDTQYF.